This T cell receptor beta chain was recovered during a study of T cells after yellow fever vaccination. CDR3 size: 14 residues. The V end was cut by 5 bases, the J end by 4 bases, with 15 bases between. Germline CDR1 SEHNR, CDR2 FQNEAQ (reference sequence). MiXCR, applied by TCRdb to the 5' RACE reads, yields one record per CDR3 protein. The sample contains 400,000 or so distinct CDR3 sequences, around 10% of which appear only once. This clonotype was sampled from a man younger than 30 who received the YFV17D yellow fever vaccine. This chain uses TRBV7-9 with TRBJ2-7; D remains ambiguous. This specimen was PBMCs, taken on the day of the first yellow fever vaccination. CDR3: CASSHLGSAYEQYV. In nucleotides, the CDR3 is TGTGCCAGCAGCCACTTAGGATCAGCATACGAGCAGTACGTC.